This T cell receptor (beta chain) comes out of a study of CD8 T cells in Susac syndrome. Study results and caveats: Roughly 17 Susac-specific public clones were found in total CD8+ repertoires and roughly five in CD8+ TEMRA repertoires.

TEMRA cells were FACS-enriched, unlike CD8+ and CD4+ T cells, which were negatively isolated. Trimming at V came to 7 bases and at J to 4 bases, leaving 5 bases not matched to a gene. The germline V gene has CDR1 LNHDA and CDR2 SQIVND (reference sequence). CDR3 length: 15 residues. Remarks on this clonotype: Its matching antigen is unknown.

Reverse transcription of roughly 0.5 to 1 ug RNA used random hexamers. The authors amplified TCR beta CDR3 across 54 Vbeta and 13 Jbeta using immunoSEQ multiplex PCR. TCRdb itself ran the immunoSEQ multiplex PCR reads through MiXCR, one entry per CDR3 protein. The table has roughly 110,000 distinct CDR3 sequences, approximately 94% seen once. The genes are TRBV19 and TRBJ2-2, with TRBD2 matching 11 bases. This receptor was taken from a human donor with Susac syndrome. Specimen: CD8+ T cells from PBMCs. The CDR3 DNA is TGTGCCAGTAAGGGGACTAGCGGACTCACCGGGGAGCTGTTTTTT. This sequence encodes CASKGTSGLTGELFF.